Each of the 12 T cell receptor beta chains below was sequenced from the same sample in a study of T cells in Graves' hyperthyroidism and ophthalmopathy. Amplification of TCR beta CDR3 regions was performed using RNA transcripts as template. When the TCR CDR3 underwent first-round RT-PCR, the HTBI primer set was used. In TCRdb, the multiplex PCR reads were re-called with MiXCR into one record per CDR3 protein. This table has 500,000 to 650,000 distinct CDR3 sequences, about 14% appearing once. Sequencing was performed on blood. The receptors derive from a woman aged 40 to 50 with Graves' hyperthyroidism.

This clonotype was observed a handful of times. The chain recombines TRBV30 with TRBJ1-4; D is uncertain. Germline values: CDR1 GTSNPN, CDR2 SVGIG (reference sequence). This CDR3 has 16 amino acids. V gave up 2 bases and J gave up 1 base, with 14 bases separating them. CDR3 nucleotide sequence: TGTGCCTGGAGTCCGCAAAGGAGTATAACTAATGAAAAACTGTTTTTT. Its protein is CAWSPQRSITNEKLFF.

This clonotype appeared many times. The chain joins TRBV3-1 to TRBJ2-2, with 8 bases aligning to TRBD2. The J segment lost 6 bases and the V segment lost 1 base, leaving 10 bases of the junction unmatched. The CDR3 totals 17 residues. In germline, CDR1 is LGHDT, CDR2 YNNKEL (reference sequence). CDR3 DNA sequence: TGTGCCAGCAGCCAAGCGCCCAGCGGGAGAACCGCCGGGGAGCTGTTTTTT. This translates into CASSQAPSGRTAGELFF.

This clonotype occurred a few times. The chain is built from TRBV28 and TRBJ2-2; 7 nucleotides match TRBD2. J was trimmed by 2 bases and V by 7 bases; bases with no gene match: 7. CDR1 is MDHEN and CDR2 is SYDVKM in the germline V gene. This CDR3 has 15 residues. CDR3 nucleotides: TGTGCCAGCACTTCCGGGACTACCAACACCGGGGAGCTGTTTTTT. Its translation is CASTSGTTNTGELFF.

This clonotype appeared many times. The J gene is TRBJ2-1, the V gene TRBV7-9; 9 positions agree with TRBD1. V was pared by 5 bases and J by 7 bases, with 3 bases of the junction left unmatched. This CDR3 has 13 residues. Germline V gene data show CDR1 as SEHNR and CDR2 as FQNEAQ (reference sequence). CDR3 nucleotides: TGTGCCAGCAGCAAAGGACAGGGGAATGAGCAGTTCTTC. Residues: CASSKGQGNEQFF.

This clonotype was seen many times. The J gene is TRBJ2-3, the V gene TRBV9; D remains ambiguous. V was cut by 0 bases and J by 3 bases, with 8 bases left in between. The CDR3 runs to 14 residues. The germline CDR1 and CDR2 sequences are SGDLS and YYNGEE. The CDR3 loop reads CASSVEWPTDTQYF. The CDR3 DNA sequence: TGTGCCAGCAGCGTAGAGTGGCCGACAGATACGCAGTATTTT.

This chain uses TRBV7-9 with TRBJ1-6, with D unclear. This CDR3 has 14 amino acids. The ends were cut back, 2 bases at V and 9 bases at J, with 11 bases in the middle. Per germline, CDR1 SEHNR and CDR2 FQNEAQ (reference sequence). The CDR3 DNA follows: TGTGCCAGCAGCTTAACTAATACTGGTTCACCCCTCCACTTT. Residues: CASSLTNTGSPLHF.

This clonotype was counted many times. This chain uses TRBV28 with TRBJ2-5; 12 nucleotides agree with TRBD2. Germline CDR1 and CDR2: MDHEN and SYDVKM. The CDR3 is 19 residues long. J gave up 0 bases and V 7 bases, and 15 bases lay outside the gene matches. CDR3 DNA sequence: TGTGCCAGCACCACCCGACTAGCGGGAGTTCGCAAGGACCAAGAGACCCAGTACTTC. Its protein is CASTTRLAGVRKDQETQYF.

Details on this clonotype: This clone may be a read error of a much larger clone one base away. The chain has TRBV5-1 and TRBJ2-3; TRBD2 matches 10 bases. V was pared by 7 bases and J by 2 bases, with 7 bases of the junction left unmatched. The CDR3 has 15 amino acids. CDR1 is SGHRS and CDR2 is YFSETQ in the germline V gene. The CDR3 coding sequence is TGCGCCAGCGGAAGAACTAGCGGGACCACAGATACGCAGTATTTT. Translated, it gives CASGRTSGTTDTQYF.

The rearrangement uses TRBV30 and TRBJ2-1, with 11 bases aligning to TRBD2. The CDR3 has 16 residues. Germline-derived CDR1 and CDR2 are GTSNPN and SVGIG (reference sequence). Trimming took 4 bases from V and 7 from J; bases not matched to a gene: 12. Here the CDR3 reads CAWIPRSSGRTNEQFF. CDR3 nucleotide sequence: TGTGCCTGGATACCCCGTTCTAGCGGGAGGACTAATGAGCAGTTCTTC.

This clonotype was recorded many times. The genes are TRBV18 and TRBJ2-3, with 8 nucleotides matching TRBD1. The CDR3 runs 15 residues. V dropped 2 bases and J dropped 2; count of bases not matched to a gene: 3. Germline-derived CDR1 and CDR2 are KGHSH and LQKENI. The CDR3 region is CASSPTGQDTDTQYF. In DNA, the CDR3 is TGTGCCAGCTCACCAACGGGACAGGACACAGATACGCAGTATTTT.

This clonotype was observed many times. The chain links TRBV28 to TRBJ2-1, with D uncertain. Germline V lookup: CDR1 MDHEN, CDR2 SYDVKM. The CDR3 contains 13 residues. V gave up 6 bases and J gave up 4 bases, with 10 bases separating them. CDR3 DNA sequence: TGTGCCAGCAGAAAAGCGCTGTACAATGAGCAGTTCTTC. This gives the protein CASRKALYNEQFF.

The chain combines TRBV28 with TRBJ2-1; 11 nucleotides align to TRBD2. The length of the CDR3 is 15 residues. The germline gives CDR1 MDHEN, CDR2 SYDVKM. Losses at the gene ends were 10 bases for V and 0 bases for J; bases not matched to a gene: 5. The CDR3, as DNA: TGTGCCATATTAGCGGGAGGGGGCTCCTACAATGAGCAGTTCTTC. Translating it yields CAILAGGGSYNEQFF.